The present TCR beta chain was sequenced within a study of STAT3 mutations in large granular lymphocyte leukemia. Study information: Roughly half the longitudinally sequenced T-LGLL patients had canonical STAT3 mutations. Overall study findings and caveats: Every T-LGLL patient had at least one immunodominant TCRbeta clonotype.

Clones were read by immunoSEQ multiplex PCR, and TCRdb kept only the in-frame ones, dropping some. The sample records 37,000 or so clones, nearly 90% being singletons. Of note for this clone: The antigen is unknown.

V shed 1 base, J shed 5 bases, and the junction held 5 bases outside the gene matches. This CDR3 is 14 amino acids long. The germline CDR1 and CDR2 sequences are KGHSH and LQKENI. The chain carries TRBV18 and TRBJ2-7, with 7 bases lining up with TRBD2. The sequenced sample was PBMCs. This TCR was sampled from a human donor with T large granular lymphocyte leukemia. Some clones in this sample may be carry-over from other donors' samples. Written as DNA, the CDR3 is TGTGCCAGCTCACCACGGACGGCGGGAGACGAGCAGTACTTC. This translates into CASSPRTAGDEQYF.